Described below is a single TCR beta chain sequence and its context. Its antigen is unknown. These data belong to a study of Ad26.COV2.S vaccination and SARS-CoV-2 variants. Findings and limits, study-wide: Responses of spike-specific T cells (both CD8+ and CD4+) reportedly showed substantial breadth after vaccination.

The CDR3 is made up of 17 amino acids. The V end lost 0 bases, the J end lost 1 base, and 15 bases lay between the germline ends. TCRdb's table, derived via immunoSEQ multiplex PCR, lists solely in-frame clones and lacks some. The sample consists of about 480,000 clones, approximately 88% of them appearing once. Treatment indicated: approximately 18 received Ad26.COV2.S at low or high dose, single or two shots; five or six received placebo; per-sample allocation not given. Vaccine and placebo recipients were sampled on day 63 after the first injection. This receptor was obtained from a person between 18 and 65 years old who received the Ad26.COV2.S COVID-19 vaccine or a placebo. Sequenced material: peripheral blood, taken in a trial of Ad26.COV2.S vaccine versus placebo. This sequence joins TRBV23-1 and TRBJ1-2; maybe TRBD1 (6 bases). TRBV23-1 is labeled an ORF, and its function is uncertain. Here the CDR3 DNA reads TGCGCCAGCAGTCAATCATCCCGAGGGGGTCTTAACTATGGCTACACCTTC. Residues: CASSQSSRGGLNYGYTF.